This paragraph reports one TCR beta chain. Antigen unknown. The data were taken from a study of vaccination and CD4 T cells after COVID-19. Study overall: Culture controls were given either a CEFX pool, an HIV-1 Nef pool, or no peptide.

Oncomine TCR Beta short-read sequencing was applied to DNA from cultured CD4+ T cells. Genomic DNA was taken out of cultured CD4+ T cells by extraction. TCRdb re-called the PCR reads with MiXCR, one entry per CDR3 protein. The table includes over 11,000 distinct CDR3 sequences, 55% to 60% detected once. The treatment: roughly 11-day PBMC culture with coronavirus spike peptide pools or control peptides (ViraFEST assay). The positive PCR dates, which preceded the US Alpha, Beta and Delta variants, fell between March and December 2020. The sample taken for sequencing was CD4+ T cells from blood, cultured in vitro. This receptor was identified in a human donor who had recovered from COVID-19.

The CDR3 reads CASSPRDKYNEQFF. CDR3 DNA sequence: TGTGCCAGCAGTCCAAGGGACAAATACAATGAGCAGTTCTTC. The J gene is TRBJ2-1, the V gene TRBV28, with a possible D match to TRBD1 (6 bases). Germline assignment: CDR1 MDHEN and CDR2 SYDVKM. The CDR3 loop spans 14 amino acids. The V gene lost 5 bases and the J gene lost 4 bases, with 12 bases spanning the gap.